The rows below give T cell receptor beta chains drawn from one sample of a study of T cells in Graves' hyperthyroidism and ophthalmopathy. TCRdb processed the multiplex PCR reads anew with MiXCR; each CDR3 protein has one entry. The table has hundreds of thousands of distinct CDR3 sequences, 20% seen once. The sample comprised blood. The receptors originated from a man in his forties with Graves' ophthalmopathy. CDR3s include the opening cysteine and the closing phenylalanine or tryptophan. Fields, in order: V gene, D gene, clone size, J gene, CDR3 protein, CDR3 DNA. A D gene is named only where the DNA matches it firmly. Clone size is stated in some rows and not others, as once, few, many or a class when expanded.

v_gene: TRBV7-9; d_gene: -; abundance: -; j_gene: TRBJ1-4; CDR3aa: CASSFFPSDSSNEKLFF; CDR3nt: TGTGCCAGCAGCTTCTTCCCCTCGGACAGCTCTAATGAAAAACTGTTTTTT
v_gene: TRBV20-1; d_gene: TRBD2; abundance: few; j_gene: TRBJ2-7; CDR3aa: CSAHSGRAVYEQYF; CDR3nt: TGCAGTGCTCATAGCGGGAGGGCGGTCTACGAGCAGTACTTC
v_gene: TRBV14; d_gene: -; abundance: few; j_gene: TRBJ1-4; CDR3aa: CASSQYQGTNEKLFF; CDR3nt: TGTGCCAGCAGCCAATATCAGGGAACTAATGAAAAACTGTTTTTT
v_gene: TRBV11-1; d_gene: -; abundance: -; j_gene: TRBJ1-5; CDR3aa: CASSLSGGRETQHF; CDR3nt: TGTGCCAGCAGCTTAAGCGGGGGGAGAGAGACCCAGCATTTT
v_gene: TRBV18; d_gene: -; abundance: many; j_gene: TRBJ1-5; CDR3aa: CASSPGAGNQPQHF; CDR3nt: TGTGCCAGCTCACCAGGGGCCGGCAATCAGCCCCAGCATTTT
v_gene: TRBV2; d_gene: TRBD1; abundance: many; j_gene: TRBJ1-5; CDR3aa: CASRETGVGNQPQHF; CDR3nt: TGTGCCAGCAGAGAGACAGGGGTCGGCAATCAGCCCCAGCATTTT
v_gene: TRBV3-1; d_gene: -; abundance: many; j_gene: TRBJ2-2; CDR3aa: CASSHTGELFF; CDR3nt: TGTGCCAGCAGCCATACCGGGGAGCTGTTTTTT
v_gene: TRBV7-2; d_gene: TRBD1; abundance: -; j_gene: TRBJ1-2; CDR3aa: CASSLGGTGGAGYTF; CDR3nt: TGTGCCAGCAGCTTGGGCGGGACAGGGGGCGCTGGCTACACCTTC
v_gene: TRBV12-3/TRBV12-4; d_gene: -; abundance: few; j_gene: TRBJ1-1; CDR3aa: CASRIKRGAFSEAFF; CDR3nt: TGTGCCAGCAGGATAAAAAGGGGGGCCTTTTCTGAAGCTTTCTTT
v_gene: TRBV28; d_gene: -; abundance: few; j_gene: TRBJ1-5; CDR3aa: CASTSGVLLFQPQHF; CDR3nt: TGTGCCAGCACCTCCGGGGTCCTCCTTTTTCAGCCCCAGCATTTT
v_gene: TRBV12-3/TRBV12-4; d_gene: TRBD1; abundance: few; j_gene: TRBJ2-1; CDR3aa: CASRTQQGKNEQFF; CDR3nt: TGTGCCAGCAGAACCCAACAGGGGAAAAATGAGCAGTTCTTC
v_gene: TRBV7-2; d_gene: -; abundance: -; j_gene: TRBJ2-3; CDR3aa: CASSPGTPGDTQYF; CDR3nt: TGTGCCAGCAGCCCCGGGACTCCCGGGGATACGCAGTATTTT
v_gene: TRBV3-1; d_gene: -; abundance: many; j_gene: TRBJ1-2; CDR3aa: CASSQLNGYTF; CDR3nt: TGTGCCAGCAGCCAATTGAACGGCTACACCTTC
v_gene: TRBV9; d_gene: -; abundance: few; j_gene: TRBJ2-7; CDR3aa: CASRRSTRGGASYEQYF; CDR3nt: TGTGCCAGCAGACGTAGTACCAGGGGGGGGGCCTCCTACGAGCAGTACTTC
v_gene: TRBV27; d_gene: TRBD1; abundance: -; j_gene: TRBJ2-7; CDR3aa: CASIPTGMVGRGYKEQYF; CDR3nt: TGTGCCAGCATTCCGACAGGGATGGTTGGCCGGGGCTATAAAGAGCAGTACTTC
v_gene: TRBV15; d_gene: -; abundance: many; j_gene: TRBJ1-1; CDR3aa: CATSRVERNTEAFF; CDR3nt: TGTGCCACCAGCAGAGTGGAGAGGAACACTGAAGCTTTCTTT
v_gene: TRBV28; d_gene: -; abundance: few; j_gene: TRBJ1-2; CDR3aa: CASSDGRPNYGYTF; CDR3nt: TGTGCCAGCAGTGACGGACGCCCAAACTATGGCTACACCTTC
v_gene: TRBV7-9; d_gene: TRBD2; abundance: few; j_gene: TRBJ2-1; CDR3aa: CASSFSGRSRIYNEQFF; CDR3nt: TGTGCCAGCAGCTTTAGCGGGAGGTCCCGAATCTACAATGAGCAGTTCTTC
v_gene: TRBV4-1; d_gene: TRBD2; abundance: few; j_gene: TRBJ2-1; CDR3aa: CASSQESRSSGTSEQFF; CDR3nt: TGCGCCAGCAGCCAAGAATCTAGGTCTAGCGGGACGTCTGAGCAGTTCTTC
v_gene: TRBV7-2; d_gene: -; abundance: few; j_gene: TRBJ2-1; CDR3aa: CASSPTSTYNEQFF; CDR3nt: TGTGCCAGCAGCCCCACCTCTACTTACAATGAGCAGTTCTTC
v_gene: TRBV7-2; d_gene: -; abundance: many; j_gene: TRBJ2-3; CDR3aa: CASSSVGSLRDTQYF; CDR3nt: TGTGCCAGCAGCTCGGTAGGATCCCTCCGGGATACGCAGTATTTT
v_gene: TRBV6-1; d_gene: -; abundance: many; j_gene: TRBJ1-1; CDR3aa: CASRLGLATEAFF; CDR3nt: TGTGCCAGCAGGTTGGGACTTGCGACTGAAGCTTTCTTT
v_gene: TRBV5-1; d_gene: -; abundance: -; j_gene: TRBJ2-7; CDR3aa: CASGLAEMVLYEQYF; CDR3nt: TGCGCCAGCGGCTTGGCCGAGATGGTTCTCTACGAGCAGTACTTC
v_gene: TRBV2; d_gene: -; abundance: -; j_gene: TRBJ2-5; CDR3aa: CASIRDTKETQYF; CDR3nt: TGTGCCAGCATTCGGGACACCAAAGAGACCCAGTACTTC
v_gene: TRBV5-8; d_gene: TRBD2; abundance: -; j_gene: TRBJ2-5; CDR3aa: CASSLGFSGGNQETQYF; CDR3nt: TGTGCCAGCAGCTTGGGTTTTAGCGGGGGGAATCAAGAGACCCAGTACTTC
v_gene: TRBV5-5; d_gene: -; abundance: -; j_gene: TRBJ2-5; CDR3aa: CASSPGVLGETQYF; CDR3nt: TGTGCCAGCAGCCCCGGGGTCCTTGGGGAGACCCAGTACTTC
v_gene: TRBV28; d_gene: TRBD2; abundance: many; j_gene: TRBJ2-7; CDR3aa: CASSLVSGRGIGGYEQYF; CDR3nt: TGTGCCAGCAGTTTAGTTTCAGGGAGGGGTATTGGTGGATACGAGCAGTACTTC
v_gene: TRBV4-2; d_gene: -; abundance: few; j_gene: TRBJ1-1; CDR3aa: CASSQESAGGGTEAFF; CDR3nt: TGTGCCAGCAGCCAAGAATCAGCAGGCGGGGGGACTGAAGCTTTCTTT
v_gene: TRBV12-3/TRBV12-4; d_gene: TRBD1; abundance: -; j_gene: TRBJ1-4; CDR3aa: CASSGTGLNEKLFF; CDR3nt: TGTGCCAGCAGTGGGACAGGCCTTAATGAAAAACTGTTTTTT
v_gene: TRBV7-3; d_gene: TRBD2; abundance: few; j_gene: TRBJ2-2; CDR3aa: CASSLSFLASGGLNTGELFF; CDR3nt: TGTGCCAGCAGCTTAAGTTTTTTGGCTAGCGGGGGCCTGAACACCGGGGAGCTGTTTTTT
v_gene: TRBV20-1; d_gene: -; abundance: -; j_gene: TRBJ2-1; CDR3aa: CSAPDSPEQFF; CDR3nt: TGCAGTGCCCCGGACAGCCCAGAGCAGTTCTTC
v_gene: TRBV7-2; d_gene: TRBD2; abundance: -; j_gene: TRBJ2-3; CDR3aa: CASSFGTSGLLTDTQYF; CDR3nt: TGTGCCAGCAGCTTCGGGACTAGCGGGCTTCTCACAGATACGCAGTATTTT
v_gene: TRBV30; d_gene: -; abundance: few; j_gene: TRBJ2-2; CDR3aa: CAWSARVPTGELFF; CDR3nt: TGTGCCTGGAGTGCCCGGGTACCCACCGGGGAGCTGTTTTTT
v_gene: TRBV2; d_gene: -; abundance: many; j_gene: TRBJ1-5; CDR3aa: CASGVPQHF; CDR3nt: TGTGCCAGCGGGGTACCCCAGCATTTT
v_gene: TRBV28; d_gene: -; abundance: many; j_gene: TRBJ2-7; CDR3aa: CASQGGGQCYF; CDR3nt: TGTGCCAGCCAAGGGGGGGGCCAATGTTACTTC
v_gene: TRBV7-2; d_gene: -; abundance: many; j_gene: TRBJ1-2; CDR3aa: CASSLGKFARGGYTF; CDR3nt: TGTGCCAGCAGCTTAGGAAAGTTTGCTAGGGGTGGCTACACCTTC
v_gene: TRBV20-1; d_gene: TRBD2; abundance: few; j_gene: TRBJ2-7; CDR3aa: CSARDNSGLAGPSSYEQYF; CDR3nt: TGCAGTGCTAGGGACAACTCGGGACTAGCGGGTCCAAGCTCCTACGAGCAGTACTTC
v_gene: TRBV4-2; d_gene: -; abundance: -; j_gene: TRBJ1-1; CDR3aa: CASTQQGFGTEAFF; CDR3nt: TGTGCCAGCACCCAACAAGGGTTCGGCACTGAAGCTTTCTTT
v_gene: TRBV11-1; d_gene: -; abundance: -; j_gene: TRBJ1-2; CDR3aa: CASARFRRFNYGYTF; CDR3nt: TGTGCCAGCGCAAGGTTCAGGCGATTTAACTATGGCTACACCTTC
v_gene: TRBV18; d_gene: -; abundance: -; j_gene: TRBJ2-3; CDR3aa: CASSPRTDGGDTQYF; CDR3nt: TGTGCCAGCTCACCGCGGACTGATGGGGGAGATACGCAGTATTTT
v_gene: TRBV7-3; d_gene: -; abundance: -; j_gene: TRBJ2-6; CDR3aa: CASSLGAHPGANVLTF; CDR3nt: TGTGCCAGCAGCTTAGGGGCACACCCGGGGGCCAACGTCCTGACTTTC
v_gene: TRBV2; d_gene: -; abundance: -; j_gene: TRBJ2-3; CDR3aa: CASTPRVVAGTDTQYF; CDR3nt: TGTGCCAGCACCCCTCGGGTCGTAGCGGGCACAGATACGCAGTATTTT
v_gene: TRBV27; d_gene: TRBD2; abundance: -; j_gene: TRBJ2-3; CDR3aa: CASSFSPGGDGISADTQYF; CDR3nt: TGTGCCAGCAGTTTCTCGCCGGGAGGGGACGGCATCAGTGCAGATACGCAGTATTTT
v_gene: TRBV18; d_gene: -; abundance: few; j_gene: TRBJ1-1; CDR3aa: CASSGQSMNTEAFF; CDR3nt: TGTGCCAGCTCAGGACAGTCAATGAACACTGAAGCTTTCTTT
v_gene: TRBV2; d_gene: TRBD2; abundance: many; j_gene: TRBJ2-2; CDR3aa: CASSDVTSEYTGELFF; CDR3nt: TGTGCCAGCAGTGACGTGACTAGCGAATACACCGGGGAGCTGTTTTTT
v_gene: TRBV11-2; d_gene: -; abundance: many; j_gene: TRBJ2-1; CDR3aa: CASSLGADYNEQFF; CDR3nt: TGTGCCAGCAGCTTGGGGGCCGACTACAATGAGCAGTTCTTC
v_gene: TRBV7-3; d_gene: TRBD1; abundance: many; j_gene: TRBJ2-1; CDR3aa: CASSLGQGAWNEQFF; CDR3nt: TGTGCCAGCAGCTTAGGACAGGGGGCTTGGAATGAGCAGTTCTTC
v_gene: TRBV6-1; d_gene: TRBD2; abundance: many; j_gene: TRBJ2-7; CDR3aa: CASWSSGGVQQYF; CDR3nt: TGTGCCAGCTGGTCGAGCGGGGGGGTTCAGCAGTACTTC
v_gene: TRBV7-3; d_gene: -; abundance: few; j_gene: TRBJ2-1; CDR3aa: CASSSGGARLSYNEQFF; CDR3nt: TGTGCCAGCAGCTCAGGGGGGGCTAGGCTTTCCTACAATGAGCAGTTCTTC
v_gene: TRBV4-1; d_gene: -; abundance: -; j_gene: TRBJ1-1; CDR3aa: CASSLFGTGNTEAFF; CDR3nt: TGCGCCAGCAGCCTATTCGGGACGGGGAACACTGAAGCTTTCTTT